The T cell receptor (beta chain) described here comes from a study of shared clonotypes between healthy human individuals. Study findings and constraints: Since donors were few, the genetic and exposure-history diversity represented was limited.

The test was conducted at deep level. Libraries were prepared by immunoSEQ multiplex PCR; TCRdb keeps only in-frame clonotypes and omits some of them. This sample yields some 2,500,000 clones, of which around 92% are seen a single time; 0.3% to 0.45% belongs to the top ten. A remark on this clone: Its cognate antigen is unknown.

Free of recent acute infections or vaccinations, the donors were healthy HIV-negative adults. The length of the CDR3 is 15 residues. The V gene lost 3 bases and the J gene lost 1 base, with 12 bases spanning the gap. Per germline, CDR1 MNHEY and CDR2 SMNVEV (reference sequence). Source material: naive CD4+ T cells from PBMCs. Subset noted: CD45RA+ positively selected. V is TRBV27 and J is TRBJ2-5, with D possibly TRBD1 on 5 matching bases. This TCR was sampled from a man younger than 35 in good health. Some clones in this sample may be carry-over from other donors' samples. CDR3 loop: CASSFFHGAQETQYF. In DNA form, the CDR3 reads TGTGCCAGCAGTTTCTTCCATGGGGCCCAAGAGACCCAGTACTTC.